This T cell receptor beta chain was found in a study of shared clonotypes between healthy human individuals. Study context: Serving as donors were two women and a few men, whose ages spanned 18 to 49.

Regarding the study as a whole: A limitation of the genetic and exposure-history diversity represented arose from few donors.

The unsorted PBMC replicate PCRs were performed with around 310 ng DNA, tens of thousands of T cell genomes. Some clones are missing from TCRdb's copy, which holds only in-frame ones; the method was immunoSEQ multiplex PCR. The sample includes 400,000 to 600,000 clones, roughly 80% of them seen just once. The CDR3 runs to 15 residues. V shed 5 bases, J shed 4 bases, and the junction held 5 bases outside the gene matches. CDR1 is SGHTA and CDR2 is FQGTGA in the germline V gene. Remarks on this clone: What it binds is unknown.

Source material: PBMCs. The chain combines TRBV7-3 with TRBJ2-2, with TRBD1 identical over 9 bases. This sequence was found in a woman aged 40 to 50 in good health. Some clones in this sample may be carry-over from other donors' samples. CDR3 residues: CASSPGQGSTGELFF. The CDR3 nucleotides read TGTGCCAGCAGCCCCGGACAGGGGAGCACCGGGGAGCTGTTTTTT.